This T cell receptor beta chain was retrieved from a study of blood T cell repertoires in COVID-19. Across the whole study: Donors in the United States, Italy and Spain gave samples during acute or convalescent COVID-19. From T cells, B-cell-depleted T cells, or PBMCs came the material, which was cDNA or gDNA.

Original analysis: Nucleated cell counts were estimated from reference gene primer amplification. Using immunoSEQ multiplex PCR, the repertoire was profiled, and TCRdb retains in-frame clones only, with some absent. The V and J calls and clone size come from that table; D and trimming were worked out from the DNA. Of approximately 28,000 clones listed, 65% to 85% were seen once; the top ten hold 15% to 20%. The CDR3 loop spans 18 amino acids. Trimming cost V 1 base and J 6 bases; bases outside gene matches: 17. The germline gives CDR1 LGHDT, CDR2 YNNKEL (reference sequence). This chain connects TRBV3-1 (or the pseudogene TRBV3-2) to TRBJ2-5, with TRBD1 identical over 7 bases. The sequencing input was peripheral blood. The TCR originated in a woman aged 55-70 years with acute or convalescent COVID-19. The CDR3 is CASSQGMRQGLSTQTQYF. DNA for the CDR3: TGTGCCAGCAGCCAAGGGATGCGACAGGGCCTATCCACACAGACCCAGTACTTC.